What follows describes a single T cell receptor (beta chain). Its antigen is unknown. A multiplex PCR was run with 60 Vbeta primers and 13 Jbeta primers. Sequenced by immunoSEQ multiplex PCR; TCRdb stores in-frame clones only, minus some. The data contain about 90,000 clones, about three quarters of them singletons. This sample was included in a study of cytomegalovirus exposure and HLA in healthy donors. Study-wide results and limits: Analyses of presence/absence relied on an assumption of roughly uniform sequencing depth across donors. Within the data, a cluster of highly shared sequence variants was likely a sequencing artifact. Upon later analysis, TCR association rates were observed to vary by HLA locus, being highest for DRB1 and lowest for HLA-C.

V was clipped by 3 bases and J by 3 bases; unmatched bases: 5. The CDR3 sequence is 14 residues long. Germline lookup yields CDR1 SQVTM and CDR2 ANQGSEA. The sample was PBMCs. The receptor was derived from a boy younger than 18 in good health and CMV-seronegative. The chain links TRBV29-1 to TRBJ2-1; TRBD1 agrees at 7 bases. CDR3 sequence: CSVDPGGIYNEQFF. The CDR3 region has the DNA TGCAGCGTTGATCCAGGGGGTATCTACAATGAGCAGTTCTTC.